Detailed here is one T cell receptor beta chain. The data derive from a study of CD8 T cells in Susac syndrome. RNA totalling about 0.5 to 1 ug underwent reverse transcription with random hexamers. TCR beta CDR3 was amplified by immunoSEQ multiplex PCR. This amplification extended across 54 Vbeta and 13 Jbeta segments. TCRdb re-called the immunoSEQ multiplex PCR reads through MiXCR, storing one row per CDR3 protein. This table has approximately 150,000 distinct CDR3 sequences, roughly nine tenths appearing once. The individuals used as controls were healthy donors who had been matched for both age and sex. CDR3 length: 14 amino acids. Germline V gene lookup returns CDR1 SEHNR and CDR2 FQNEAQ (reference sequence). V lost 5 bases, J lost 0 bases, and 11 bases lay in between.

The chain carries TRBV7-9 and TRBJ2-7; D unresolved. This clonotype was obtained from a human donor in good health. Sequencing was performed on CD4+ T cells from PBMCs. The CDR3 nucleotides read TGTGCCAGCAGCAAAAGCGATGCCTCCTACGAGCAGTACTTC. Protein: CASSKSDASYEQYF.